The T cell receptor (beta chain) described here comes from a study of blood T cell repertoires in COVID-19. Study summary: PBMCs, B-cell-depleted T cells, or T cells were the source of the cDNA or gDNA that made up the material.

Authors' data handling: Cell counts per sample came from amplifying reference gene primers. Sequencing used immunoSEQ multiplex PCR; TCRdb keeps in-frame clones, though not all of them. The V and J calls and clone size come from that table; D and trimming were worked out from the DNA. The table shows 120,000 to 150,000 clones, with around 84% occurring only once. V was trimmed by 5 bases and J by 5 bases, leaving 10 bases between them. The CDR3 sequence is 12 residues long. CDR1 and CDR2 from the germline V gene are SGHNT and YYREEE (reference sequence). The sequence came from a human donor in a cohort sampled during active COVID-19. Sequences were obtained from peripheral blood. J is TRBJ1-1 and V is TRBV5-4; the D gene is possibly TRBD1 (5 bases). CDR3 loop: CASSPGGTEAFF. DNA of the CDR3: TGTGCCAGCAGTCCTGGGGGGACTGAAGCTTTCTTT. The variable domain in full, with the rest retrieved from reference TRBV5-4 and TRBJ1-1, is ETGVTQSPTHLIKTRGQQVTLRCSSQSGHNTVSWYQQALGQGPQFIFQYYREEENGRGNFPPRFSGLQFPNYSSELNVNALELDDSALYLCASSPGGTEAFFGQGTRLTVV.